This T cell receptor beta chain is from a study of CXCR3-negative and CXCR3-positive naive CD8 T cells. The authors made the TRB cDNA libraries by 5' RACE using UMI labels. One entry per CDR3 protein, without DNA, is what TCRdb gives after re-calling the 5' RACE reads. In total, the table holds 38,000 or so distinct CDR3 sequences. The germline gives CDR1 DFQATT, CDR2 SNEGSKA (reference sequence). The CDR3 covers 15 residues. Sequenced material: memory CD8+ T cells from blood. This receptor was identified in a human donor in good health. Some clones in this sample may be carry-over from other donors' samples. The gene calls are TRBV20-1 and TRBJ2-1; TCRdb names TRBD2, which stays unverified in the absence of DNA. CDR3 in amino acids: CSAAVGTSGYNEQFF.